This entry lists 18 T cell receptor beta chains sequenced from one sample in a study of T cell responses to AZD1222 COVID-19 vaccine. Generated by immunoSEQ multiplex PCR, the TCRdb table keeps only in-frame clones and is missing some. The sample holds about 96,000 clones, about 90% seen once. Specimen: peripheral blood, collected on day 0 of MenACWY control vaccination. The receptors stem from an adult in good health.

J is TRBJ1-1 and V is TRBV2; no firm D call. The V gene's germline CDR1 is SNHLY and CDR2 FYNNEI. The V end was cut by 0 bases, the J end by 1 base, with 24 bases between. The CDR3 is 20 residues long. CDR3 amino acids: CASSEARSGSLRRGNTEAFF. DNA of the CDR3: TGTGCCAGCAGTGAAGCCCGAAGTGGATCCCTGAGACGAGGGAACACTGAAGCTTTCTTT.

This sequence joins TRBV5-1 and TRBJ2-2; no clear D. Trimming removed 4 bases at V and 5 bases at J, with 9 bases between. The CDR3 contains 13 residues. Germline V lookup: CDR1 SGHRS, CDR2 YFSETQ. CDR3 in amino acids: CASSLVGTGELFF. The CDR3 coding sequence is TGCGCCAGCAGCCTTGTAGGAACCGGGGAGCTGTTTTTT.

The rearrangement joins TRBV5-4 to TRBJ1-2; 7 positions match TRBD1. The germline V gene has CDR1 SGHNT and CDR2 YYREEE (reference sequence). Trimming took 0 bases from V and 2 from J; bases not matched to a gene: 7. The CDR3 covers 16 residues. The CDR3 reads CASSLAGGGANYGYTF. The CDR3 coding sequence is TGTGCCAGCAGCTTGGCCGGAGGGGGCGCGAACTATGGCTACACCTTC.

The chain uses TRBV5-1 and TRBJ1-6; D not resolved. V was pared by 0 bases and J by 7 bases, with 8 bases between. CDR1 and CDR2 (germline): SGHRS, YFSETQ. The CDR3 loop spans 14 amino acids. CDR3: CASSLVDLNSPLHF. The CDR3 DNA follows: TGCGCCAGCAGCTTGGTGGACTTAAATTCACCCCTCCACTTT.

This chain joins TRBV6-6 and TRBJ1-2; the D gene is possibly TRBD1 (5 bases). The CDR3 contains 22 residues. The V and J ends lost 5 bases and 1 base respectively, with 35 bases between them. Germline V gene sequence: CDR1 MNHNY, CDR2 SVGAGI (reference sequence). The CDR3 DNA sequence: TGTGCCAGCAGTCCTCTGGGGCCCGTGTTAAGTGCGAACAGCCTTAGTAACTATGGCTACACCTTC. Protein product: CASSPLGPVLSANSLSNYGYTF.

This rearrangement joins TRBV20-1 to TRBJ2-1, with D perhaps matching TRBD1 or TRBD2 (6 bases each). Germline CDR1 is DFQATT and CDR2 is SNEGSKA (reference sequence). The CDR3 loop spans 12 amino acids. Trimming cost V 3 bases and J 9 bases, with 12 bases left between them. CDR3 coding DNA: TGCAGTGCTAGTCTGGGGGGCAGTGAGCAGTTCTTC. Translating it yields CSASLGGSEQFF.

V usage is TRBV7-9 and J usage is TRBJ2-5; the D is unclear. The ends were cut back, 8 bases at V and 4 bases at J, with 11 bases in the middle. CDR3 size: 12 residues. The V gene's germline CDR1 is SEHNR and CDR2 FQNEAQ (reference sequence). The CDR3 region has the DNA TGTGCCAGCCAAGTGGGCGCAGAGACCCAGTACTTC. Translating it yields CASQVGAETQYF. The whole variable domain, remainder taken from reference TRBV7-9 and TRBJ2-5, is DTGVSQNPRHKITKRGQNVTFRCDPISEHNRLYWYRQTLGQGPEFLTYFQNEAQLEKSRLLSDRFSAERPKGSFSTLEIQRTEQGDSAMYLCASQVGAETQYFGPGTRLLVL.

The chain uses TRBV2 and TRBJ2-3, with TRBD1 as a possible D gene (5 bases). Per germline, CDR1 SNHLY and CDR2 FYNNEI. This CDR3 has 14 residues. V was cut by 3 bases and J by 2 bases, with 9 bases left in between. The CDR3 nucleotides are TGTGCCAGCAGTGAGGACACCCACACAGATACGCAGTATTTT. It codes for CASSEDTHTDTQYF.

V usage is TRBV7-6 and J usage is TRBJ2-7; 7 nucleotides agree with TRBD2. This CDR3 has 15 residues. J was trimmed by 0 bases and V by 0 bases; bases with no gene match: 2. Per germline, CDR1 SGHVS and CDR2 FNYEAQ. The CDR3 reads CASSLAASGSYEQYF. The CDR3 DNA sequence: TGTGCCAGCAGCTTAGCTGCTAGCGGCTCCTACGAGCAGTACTTC.

The genes are TRBV9 and TRBJ1-3; TRBD1 might be the D (6 bases). V lost 0 bases and J 0 bases, leaving 10 bases between the germline ends. From germline, CDR1 is SGDLS and CDR2 YYNGEE. The CDR3 runs 16 residues. The CDR3 DNA follows: TGTGCCAGCAGCGTAGGGGACATATTCTCTGGAAACACCATATATTTT. This gives the protein CASSVGDIFSGNTIYF.

The genes are TRBV29-1 and TRBJ1-1; D is ambiguous. This CDR3 comprises 12 residues. Trimming removed 3 bases at V and 0 bases at J, with 5 bases between. Germline-derived CDR1 and CDR2 are SQVTM and ANQGSEA. CDR3 bases: TGCAGCGTTGAGAGAGTGAACACTGAAGCTTTCTTT. Protein product: CSVERVNTEAFF.

The chain links TRBV28 to TRBJ1-6; D is unclear. CDR3 length equals 15 residues. Deletions cut 6 bases from V and 9 bases from J, with 18 bases between. Germline values: CDR1 MDHEN, CDR2 SYDVKM. In DNA, the CDR3 is TGTGCCAGCAGGTCCGAATCTTTCAGGAGTTCACCCCTCCACTTT. Amino acid sequence: CASRSESFRSSPLHF.

This CDR3 reads CASSSALRDTEAFF. The CDR3 DNA follows: TGTGCCAGCAGCTCCGCCCTGCGGGATACTGAAGCTTTCTTT. V and J are TRBV7-6 and TRBJ1-1; D remains ambiguous. The germline CDR1 and CDR2 sequences are SGHVS and FNYEAQ. This CDR3 has 14 amino acids. Deletions cut 4 bases from V and 5 bases from J, with 14 bases between.

This clone was observed a single time. V gene TRBV24-1 combines with J gene TRBJ1-4; TRBD1 matches at 8 bases. Trimming at V came to 4 bases and at J to 7 bases, leaving 7 bases not matched to a gene. Looked up from germline, CDR1 is KGHDR and CDR2 is SFDVKD. This CDR3 contains 15 residues. The CDR3 loop reads CATSDPRGPGEKLFF. As DNA, the CDR3 is TGTGCCACCAGTGACCCCAGGGGGCCTGGTGAAAAACTGTTTTTT.

This clone was picked up a small number of times. V is TRBV5-1 and J is TRBJ1-6; tentatively, D is TRBD1 (5 bases). Germline loops: CDR1 SGHRS, CDR2 YFSETQ. CDR3 length equals 16 residues. The V and J ends lost 0 bases and 0 bases respectively, with 7 bases between them. The CDR3 loop is CASSLGGSSYNSPLHF. The CDR3 DNA follows: TGCGCCAGCAGCTTGGGGGGGAGCTCCTATAATTCACCCCTCCACTTT.

V gene TRBV10-3 combines with J gene TRBJ2-2; D tentatively fits TRBD1 or TRBD2 (5 bases each). Germline V lookup: CDR1 ENHRY, CDR2 SYGVKD. The CDR3 has 15 amino acids. V was clipped by 2 bases and J by 3 bases, with 10 bases between them. The CDR3 DNA is TGTGCCATCAGTGAGACCGGGGCTTACACCGGGGAGCTGTTTTTT. Protein sequence: CAISETGAYTGELFF.

The J gene is TRBJ1-2, the V gene TRBV6-2 or TRBV6-3; D ambiguous. The CDR3 totals 15 residues. Trimming took off 5 bases at V and 4 bases at J, with 17 bases between the two ends. Per germline, CDR1 MNHEY and CDR2 SVGEGT. This chain's CDR3 is CASSPGPIRFYGYTF. As DNA, the CDR3 is TGTGCCAGCAGTCCCGGCCCCATCAGATTCTATGGCTACACCTTC.

To note about this clone: Other nucleotide sequences in the sample specify the same CDR3. V is TRBV28 and J is TRBJ2-7; unclear D gene. CDR3 length: 12 amino acids. Germline values: CDR1 MDHEN, CDR2 SYDVKM. V was shortened by 3 bases and J by 3 bases, with 6 bases between the two germline ends. The CDR3 nucleotides are TGTGCCAGCAGTTTCTCCATCTACGAGCAGTACTTC. It encodes CASSFSIYEQYF. The full variable domain, in which reference TRBV28 and TRBJ2-7 provide the parts outside the CDR3, is DVKVTQSSRYLVKRTGEKVFLECVQDMDHENMFWYRQDPGLGLRLIYFSYDVKMKEKGDIPEGYSVSREKKERFSLILESASTNQTSMYLCASSFSIYEQYFGPGTRLTVT.